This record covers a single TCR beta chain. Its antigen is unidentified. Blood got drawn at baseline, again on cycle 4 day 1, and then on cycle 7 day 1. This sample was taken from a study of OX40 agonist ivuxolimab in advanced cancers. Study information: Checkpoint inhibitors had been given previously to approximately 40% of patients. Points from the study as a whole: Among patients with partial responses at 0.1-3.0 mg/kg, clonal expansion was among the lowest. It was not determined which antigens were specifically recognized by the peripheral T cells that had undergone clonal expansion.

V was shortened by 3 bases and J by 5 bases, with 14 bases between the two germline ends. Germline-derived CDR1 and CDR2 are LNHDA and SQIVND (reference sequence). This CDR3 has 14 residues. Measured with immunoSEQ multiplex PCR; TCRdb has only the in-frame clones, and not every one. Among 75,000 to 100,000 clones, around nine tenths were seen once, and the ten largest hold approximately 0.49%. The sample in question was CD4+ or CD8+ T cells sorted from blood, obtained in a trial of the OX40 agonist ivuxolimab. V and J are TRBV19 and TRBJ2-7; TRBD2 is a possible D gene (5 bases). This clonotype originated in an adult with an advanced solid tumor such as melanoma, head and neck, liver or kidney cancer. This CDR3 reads CASSIRGFDDEQYF. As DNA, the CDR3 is TGTGCCAGTAGTATTAGAGGGTTCGACGACGAGCAGTACTTC.